Below, 28 T cell receptor beta chains from the same sample are listed, as sequenced in a study of blood T cell repertoires in COVID-19. Libraries were prepared by immunoSEQ multiplex PCR; TCRdb keeps only in-frame clonotypes and omits some of them. In the table there are 220,000 or so clones, approximately 90% of which are singletons. Source material: PBMCs or T cells enriched from blood (not recorded which). All receptors come from a man aged 45 to 65 who had been exposed to COVID-19.

A remark on this clone: Other nucleotide sequences from this sample produce the same CDR3. This chain connects TRBV19 to TRBJ2-3, with 7 nucleotides matching TRBD2. This CDR3 region has 14 residues. Unmatched junction bases numbered 0, after V lost 3 bases and J lost 0 bases. CDR1 and CDR2 (germline): LNHDA, SQIVND (reference sequence). CDR3 coding DNA: TGTGCCAGTAGTATTAGCGGGAGCACAGATACGCAGTATTTT. The encoded protein is CASSISGSTDTQYF.

The chain is built from TRBV27 and TRBJ1-6, with TRBD1 as a possible D gene (5 bases). Germline loops: CDR1 MNHEY, CDR2 SMNVEV (reference sequence). The germline V and J ends were trimmed by 3 bases and 7 bases, with 16 bases remaining between them. The CDR3 runs 16 residues. The CDR3 sequence is CASSFGWAGQNSPLHF. The CDR3 region has the DNA TGTGCCAGCAGTTTCGGTTGGGCAGGGCAGAATTCACCCCTCCACTTT.

The chain links TRBV10-3 to TRBJ1-5; unclear D gene. The CDR3 spans 14 residues. Trimming cost V 4 bases and J 3 bases, with 10 bases left between them. In germline, CDR1 is ENHRY, CDR2 SYGVKD. CDR3 bases: TGTGCCATCAGTGCGGGGATGCACAATCAGCCCCAGCATTTT. It yields the protein CAISAGMHNQPQHF.

The V and J genes are TRBV28 and TRBJ2-7; D might be TRBD1 (5 bases). Germline V gives CDR1 MDHEN, CDR2 SYDVKM. The CDR3 totals 18 residues. V was trimmed by 7 bases and J by 0 bases, leaving 25 bases between them. This chain's CDR3 is CASTPNRPGRQHSYEQYV. The CDR3 coding sequence is TGTGCCAGCACACCCAATAGACCCGGGCGACAGCACTCCTACGAGCAGTACGTC.

The J gene is TRBJ2-2, the V gene TRBV2; 8 positions match TRBD1. CDR3 length: 15 residues. The junction had 8 bases not matched to a gene; V was cut back by 5 bases and J by 6 bases. From germline, CDR1 is SNHLY and CDR2 FYNNEI. CDR3: CASSPQGGWAGELFF. CDR3 nucleotide sequence: TGTGCCAGCAGTCCACAGGGGGGTTGGGCCGGGGAGCTGTTTTTT.

The chain carries TRBV5-1 and TRBJ1-3, with D unresolved. Germline V gene data show CDR1 as SGHRS and CDR2 as YFSETQ. Trimming pared 7 bases from V and 0 bases from J, leaving 11 bases between. The CDR3 is 14 residues long. CDR3 amino acids: CASAEMSSGNTIYF. Here the CDR3 DNA reads TGCGCCAGCGCGGAGATGAGCTCTGGAAACACCATATATTTT.

The chain has TRBV5-1 and TRBJ1-3; unclear D gene. Trimming cost V 2 bases and J 3 bases, with 9 bases left between them. Germline CDR1 is SGHRS and CDR2 is YFSETQ. This CDR3 region has 14 residues. The CDR3, as DNA: TGCGCCAGCAGCTTATGGGGAGGTGGAAACACCATATATTTT. Translated: CASSLWGGGNTIYF.

Details on this clone: This CDR3 is also generated by other DNA sequences in the sample. V gene TRBV5-1 combines with J gene TRBJ1-4; possible D gene TRBD1, 5 bases. This CDR3 has 14 amino acids. The germline V gene encodes CDR1 SGHRS and CDR2 YFSETQ. The V end was cut by 0 bases, the J end by 7 bases, with 10 bases between. The CDR3, as DNA: TGCGCCAGCAGCTTGGGGCAGGGCGGTGAAAAACTGTTTTTT. Its translation is CASSLGQGGEKLFF.

This clone was seen only once. V usage is TRBV30 and J usage is TRBJ1-5; 7 bases are a match to TRBD1. The germline V gene has CDR1 GTSNPN and CDR2 SVGIG (reference sequence). The length of the CDR3 is 17 residues. The ends lost 3 bases at V and 6 bases at J; junction bases unmatched: 17. The CDR3 sequence: CAWSVPRTRGPFQPQHF. The CDR3 coding sequence is TGTGCCTGGAGCGTTCCAAGAACTAGGGGGCCGTTTCAGCCCCAGCATTTT. The entire variable domain, with the rest obtained from reference TRBV30 and TRBJ1-5, is as follows: SQTIHQWPATLVQPVGSPLSLECTVEGTSNPNLYWYRQAAGRGLQLLFYSVGIGQISSEVPQNLSASRPQDRQFILSSKKLLLSDSGFYLCAWSVPRTRGPFQPQHFGDGTRLSIL.

The rearrangement joins TRBV30 to TRBJ1-2; D gene unclear. This CDR3 is built from 12 residues. CDR1 and CDR2 (germline): GTSNPN, SVGIG (reference sequence). The V gene lost 0 bases and the J gene lost 8 bases, with 10 bases spanning the gap. Written as DNA, the CDR3 is TGTGCCTGGAGTGTACTCGCTTCCGGCTACACCTTC. Translation: CAWSVLASGYTF. The full variable domain, with the rest looked up from reference TRBV30 and TRBJ1-2, is SQTIHQWPATLVQPVGSPLSLECTVEGTSNPNLYWYRQAAGRGLQLLFYSVGIGQISSEVPQNLSASRPQDRQFILSSKKLLLSDSGFYLCAWSVLASGYTFGSGTRLTVV.

The CDR3 loop reads CASKNSGGDQPQHF. The CDR3 region has the DNA TGTGCCAGCAAGAACTCGGGCGGGGATCAGCCCCAGCATTTT. The J gene is TRBJ1-5, the V gene TRBV27; D unclear. CDR1 and CDR2 from the germline V gene are MNHEY and SMNVEV (reference sequence). The CDR3 extends over 14 amino acids. Trimming shortened V by 7 bases and J by 5 bases, and 15 bases separated the two germline ends.

V and J are TRBV15 and TRBJ2-7, with 8 bases that match TRBD2. With 8 bases clipped from V and 2 bases from J, the junction kept 11 bases outside the gene matches. CDR3 length: 15 residues. Germline values: CDR1 LNHNV, CDR2 YYDKDF (reference sequence). In DNA, the CDR3 is TGTGCCACCTCCGAATCCATAGCGGGACCCTACGAGCAGTACGTC. Protein product: CATSESIAGPYEQYV.

This chain uses TRBV6-4 with TRBJ2-7, with D possibly matching TRBD1 (5 bases). Germline loops: CDR1 MRHNA, CDR2 SNTAGT. The CDR3 is made up of 13 amino acids. Between the trimmed V and J ends, which lost 6 bases and 5 bases, there was a span of 14 bases. The CDR3 spells CASSSLGAHEQYF. CDR3 in DNA: TGTGCCAGCAGCTCCTTAGGGGCCCACGAGCAGTACTTC.

The chain couples TRBV5-4 to TRBJ2-3; D is perhaps TRBD2 (6 bases). The CDR3 runs 14 residues. Germline-derived CDR1 and CDR2 are SGHNT and YYREEE (reference sequence). V lost 3 bases and J lost 2, with 10 bases in between. CDR3 sequence reads: CASSSDYFTDTQYF. Written as DNA, the CDR3 is TGTGCCAGCAGCTCGGACTATTTCACAGATACGCAGTATTTT. The whole variable domain, remainder taken from reference TRBV5-4 and TRBJ2-3, is ETGVTQSPTHLIKTRGQQVTLRCSSQSGHNTVSWYQQALGQGPQFIFQYYREEENGRGNFPPRFSGLQFPNYSSELNVNALELDDSALYLCASSSDYFTDTQYFGPGTRLTVL.

The chain employs TRBV27 and TRBJ2-1, with 12 bases lining up with TRBD2. Germline V gene lookup returns CDR1 MNHEY and CDR2 SMNVEV (reference sequence). The CDR3 sequence is 16 residues long. The V and J ends lost 6 bases and 4 bases, in that order; junction bases with no gene match: 7. The CDR3 sequence: CASSRLAGVTYNEQFF. CDR3 coding DNA: TGTGCCAGCAGCCGACTAGCGGGAGTAACTTACAATGAGCAGTTCTTC.

The V call is TRBV2, the J call TRBJ1-4; D is unclear. The germline V and J ends were trimmed by 6 bases and 4 bases, with 15 bases remaining between them. Germline CDR1 is SNHLY and CDR2 is FYNNEI. The CDR3 runs to 15 residues. The CDR3 nucleotides are TGTGCCAGCAGCCCCCTCAGGCAGAGTAATGAAAAACTGTTTTTT. It yields the protein CASSPLRQSNEKLFF.

This clone was observed once. V is TRBV6-1 and J is TRBJ1-3; D possibly corresponds to TRBD1 (5 bases). This CDR3 region has 18 residues. V shed 4 bases and J shed 0 bases, with 19 bases lying between them. Germline CDR1 is MNHNS and CDR2 is SASEGT. The CDR3 DNA reads TGTGCCAGCAGTGTAGGAAGCGGGGCCGCATACTCTGGAAACACCATATATTTT. This sequence encodes CASSVGSGAAYSGNTIYF.

The chain uses TRBV7-9 and TRBJ1-1; 8 nucleotides line up with TRBD1. The V gene's germline CDR1 is SEHNR and CDR2 FQNEAQ (reference sequence). The CDR3 length is 14 residues. Trimming cost V 8 bases and J 2 bases; bases outside gene matches: 7. The DNA of the CDR3 is TGTGCCAGCGGAACAGGGGGGCGAAACACTGAAGCTTTCTTT. It is translated as CASGTGGRNTEAFF.

The rearrangement uses TRBV5-1 and TRBJ1-6, with unresolved D. Trimming pared 1 base from V and 8 bases from J, leaving 13 bases between. Germline values: CDR1 SGHRS, CDR2 YFSETQ. The CDR3 runs 15 residues. The CDR3 DNA follows: TGCGCCAGCAGCTTGTTAAGTATAGATGATTCACCCCTCCACTTT. Protein: CASSLLSIDDSPLHF.

The rearrangement links TRBV6-6 to TRBJ1-2, with TRBD1 identical over 8 bases. With 11 bases clipped from V and 6 bases from J, the junction kept 11 bases outside the gene matches. Per the germline V gene, CDR1 is MNHNY and CDR2 is SVGAGI (reference sequence). The CDR3 is 13 amino acids. Written as DNA, the CDR3 is TGTGCCGACAGTCGGACAGGGTATGATGGCTACACCTTC. Amino acid sequence: CADSRTGYDGYTF.

The rearrangement links TRBV28 to TRBJ2-7; 7 bases are shared with TRBD2. Germline V gives CDR1 MDHEN, CDR2 SYDVKM. CDR3 length: 15 amino acids. V trimming: 5 bases; J trimming: 3 bases; junction bases outside the gene matches: 10. The CDR3: CASSPTVAGGYEQYV. The CDR3 DNA follows: TGTGCCAGCAGTCCCACCGTAGCGGGCGGCTACGAGCAGTACGTC.

The rearrangement uses TRBV10-3 and TRBJ2-1; tentative D call: TRBD1 (6 bases). With 6 bases removed from V and 7 bases from J, the gap between germline ends came to 16 bases. This CDR3 has 14 amino acids. Germline loops: CDR1 ENHRY, CDR2 SYGVKD. The CDR3 coding sequence is TGTGCCATCAGGCCGGGACACACCACAAATGAGCAGTTCTTC. Its translation: CAIRPGHTTNEQFF.

The V and J genes are TRBV7-3 and TRBJ1-4; D ambiguous. This CDR3 has 15 amino acids. V was shortened by 3 bases and J by 3 bases, with 11 bases between the two germline ends. CDR1 SGHTA and CDR2 FQGTGA come from the germline V gene. The CDR3 nucleotides are TGTGCCAGCAGCTTGCCACCCGGGGCTAATGAAAAACTGTTTTTT. This codes for CASSLPPGANEKLFF.

This clone was seen only once. The chain employs TRBV9 and TRBJ1-2; 7 bases line up with TRBD1. The trim removed 0 bases at V and 7 bases at J, leaving 3 bases unmatched. Germline V gives CDR1 SGDLS, CDR2 YYNGEE. The CDR3 extends over 13 amino acids. The CDR3 loop reads CASSVGGGSGYTF. In DNA form, the CDR3 reads TGTGCCAGCAGCGTAGGAGGGGGCTCTGGCTACACCTTC.

The chain recombines TRBV29-1 with TRBJ1-1; a possible D gene is TRBD1 (6 bases). CDR1 and CDR2 from the germline V gene are SQVTM and ANQGSEA. This CDR3 contains 12 residues. Between the trimmed V and J ends, which lost 5 bases and 2 bases, there was a span of 9 bases. CDR3 region: CSVTGTNTEAFF. The CDR3 bases are TGCAGCGTTACAGGGACCAACACTGAAGCTTTCTTT.

This sequence joins TRBV7-8 and TRBJ2-1; 7 bases are a match to TRBD2. There are 15 residues in the CDR3. Looked up from germline, CDR1 is SGHVS and CDR2 is FQNEAQ. The V segment lost 2 bases and the J segment 5 bases; nucleotides outside the gene matches: 6. The CDR3 here is CASSLWAGVHNEQFF. The CDR3 DNA is TGTGCCAGCAGCTTATGGGCGGGAGTTCACAATGAGCAGTTCTTC.

The V gene is TRBV7-9, the J gene TRBJ1-6; D remains ambiguous. V was shortened by 5 bases and J by 7 bases, with 12 bases between the two germline ends. The germline V gene encodes CDR1 SEHNR and CDR2 FQNEAQ (reference sequence). The CDR3 sequence is 14 residues long. The DNA of the CDR3 is TGTGCCAGCAGCAAAGAATACAGCAATTCACCCCTCCACTTT. Protein product: CASSKEYSNSPLHF.

This chain connects TRBV7-3 to TRBJ2-1; 10 bases line up with TRBD2. The CDR3 length is 15 residues. The V gene's germline CDR1 is SGHTA and CDR2 FQGTGA. The J segment lost 3 bases and the V segment lost 5 bases, leaving 4 bases of the junction unmatched. The DNA of the CDR3 is TGTGCCAGCAGCCCCATAGCGGGAGGCTACAATGAGCAGTTCTTC. As protein: CASSPIAGGYNEQFF.